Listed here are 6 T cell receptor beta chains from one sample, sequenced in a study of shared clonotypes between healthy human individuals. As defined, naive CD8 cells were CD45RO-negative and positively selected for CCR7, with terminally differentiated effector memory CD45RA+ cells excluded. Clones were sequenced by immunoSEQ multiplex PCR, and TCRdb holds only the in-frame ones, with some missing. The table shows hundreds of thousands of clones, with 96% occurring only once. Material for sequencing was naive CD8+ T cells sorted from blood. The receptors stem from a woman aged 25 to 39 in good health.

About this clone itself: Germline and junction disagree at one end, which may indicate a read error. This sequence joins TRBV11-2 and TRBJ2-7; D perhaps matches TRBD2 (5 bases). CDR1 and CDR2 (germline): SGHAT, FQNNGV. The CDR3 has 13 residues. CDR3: CASSLGPSGEQNF. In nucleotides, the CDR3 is TGTGCCAGCAGCTTAGGCCCCAGCGGTGAACAGAACTTC.

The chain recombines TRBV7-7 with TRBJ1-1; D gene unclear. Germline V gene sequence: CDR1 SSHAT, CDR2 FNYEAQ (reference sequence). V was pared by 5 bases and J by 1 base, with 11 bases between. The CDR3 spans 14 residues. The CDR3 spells CASSELTGNTEAFF. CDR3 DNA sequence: TGTGCCAGCAGCGAGTTAACGGGGAACACTGAAGCTTTCTTT.

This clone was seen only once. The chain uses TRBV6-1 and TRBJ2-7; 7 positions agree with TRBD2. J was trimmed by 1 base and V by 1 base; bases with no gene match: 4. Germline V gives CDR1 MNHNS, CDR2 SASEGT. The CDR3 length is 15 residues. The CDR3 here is CASSEGPSGSYEQYF. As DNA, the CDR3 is TGTGCCAGCAGTGAAGGGCCTAGCGGTTCCTACGAGCAGTACTTC.

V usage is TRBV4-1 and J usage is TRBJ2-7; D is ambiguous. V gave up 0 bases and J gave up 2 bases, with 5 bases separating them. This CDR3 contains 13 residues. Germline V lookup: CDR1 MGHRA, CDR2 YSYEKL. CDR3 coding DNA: TGCGCCAGCAGCCAAGAACGGGCCTACGAGCAGTACTTC. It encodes CASSQERAYEQYF.

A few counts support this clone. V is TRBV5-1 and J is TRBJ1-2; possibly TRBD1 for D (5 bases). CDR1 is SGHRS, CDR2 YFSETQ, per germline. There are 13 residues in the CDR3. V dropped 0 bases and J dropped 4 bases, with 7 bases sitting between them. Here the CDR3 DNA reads TGCGCCAGCAGCTTGGGGGGGTCCTATGGCTACACCTTC. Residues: CASSLGGSYGYTF.

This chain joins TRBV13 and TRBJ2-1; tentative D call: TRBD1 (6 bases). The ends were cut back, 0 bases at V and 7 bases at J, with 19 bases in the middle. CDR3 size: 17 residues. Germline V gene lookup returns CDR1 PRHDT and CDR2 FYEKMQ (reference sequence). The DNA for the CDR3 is TGTGCCAGCAGCTTAGGGGAGAACAGGGATGCGGCAAATGAGCAGTTCTTC. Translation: CASSLGENRDAANEQFF.